A single sample gave rise to the 18 T cell receptor beta chains below, sequenced in a study of cytomegalovirus exposure and HLA in healthy donors. PCR employed 60 Vbeta and 13 Jbeta primers. Profiling relied on immunoSEQ multiplex PCR, and the TCRdb table lists in-frame clones only, not all of them. Seen here are roughly 190,000 clones, approximately 84% observed once, and the top ten hold approximately 2.9%. The sequenced sample was PBMCs. These receptors were collected from a woman aged 45 to 65 in good health and CMV-seropositive.

V is TRBV6-6 and J is TRBJ2-2, with D possibly being TRBD2 (5 bases). CDR3 length: 13 residues. From germline, CDR1 is MNHNY and CDR2 SVGAGI (reference sequence). Trimming cost V 4 bases and J 4 bases, with 7 bases left between them. The CDR3 sequence is CASSLRGTGELFF. The CDR3 DNA reads as TGTGCCAGCAGTTTACGGGGCACCGGGGAGCTGTTTTTT.

This clone was seen more than once but under ten times. V and J are TRBV19 and TRBJ1-4, with 7 positions matching TRBD1. Germline loops: CDR1 LNHDA, CDR2 SQIVND (reference sequence). This CDR3 comprises 16 residues. V shed 6 bases, J shed 0 bases, and the junction held 7 bases outside the gene matches. The CDR3 sequence: CASSPQDRATNEKLFF. The CDR3 region has the DNA TGTGCCAGTAGCCCACAAGACAGGGCAACTAATGAAAAACTGTTTTTT.

The rearrangement uses TRBV6-1 and TRBJ1-1, with a tentative D call TRBD1 (5 bases). The CDR3 is 14 residues long. The ends were cut back, 6 bases at V and 0 bases at J, with 11 bases in the middle. Germline-derived CDR1 and CDR2 are MNHNS and SASEGT. The CDR3 loop is CASSQRQLNTEAFF. The CDR3 bases are TGTGCCAGCAGCCAGAGACAGTTGAACACTGAAGCTTTCTTT.

The chain uses TRBV25-1 and TRBJ1-4; 9 bases map to TRBD1. This CDR3 region has 15 residues. The V gene's germline CDR1 is MGHDK and CDR2 SYGVNS. V lost 5 bases, J lost 8 bases, and 9 bases stayed unmatched. This chain's CDR3 is CASSLRGQGEEKLFF. Written as DNA, the CDR3 is TGTGCCAGCAGTCTACGGGGACAGGGTGAGGAAAAACTGTTTTTT.

The chain joins TRBV30 to TRBJ1-5; maybe TRBD1 (5 bases). This CDR3 has 14 residues. V was cut by 2 bases and J by 1 base, with 9 bases left in between. Looked up from germline, CDR1 is GTSNPN and CDR2 is SVGIG (reference sequence). CDR3: CAWSKSGSNQPQHF. The CDR3 nucleotides are TGTGCCTGGAGTAAATCAGGGAGCAATCAGCCCCAGCATTTT.

This clone showed up just a few times. The CDR3 reads CASSPRGSYNEQFF. CDR3 coding DNA: TGTGCCAGCAGCCCCAGGGGGTCCTACAATGAGCAGTTCTTC. The genes are TRBV11-3 and TRBJ2-1, with 7 bases fitting TRBD1. Germline loops: CDR1 SGHNT, CDR2 YENEEA. J lost 1 base, V lost 5 bases, and 2 bases had no gene match. This CDR3 contains 14 residues.

This clone was seen only once. Other DNA sequences in the same sample also yield this CDR3. This chain joins TRBV7-2 and TRBJ2-5, with D hard to call. Germline V gene lookup returns CDR1 SGHTA and CDR2 FQGNSA. Trimming took off 1 base at V and 2 bases at J, with 11 bases between the two ends. The CDR3 is 15 residues long. CDR3 sequence: CASSLVLARQETQYF. CDR3 bases: TGTGCCAGCAGCTTAGTGTTAGCCCGGCAAGAGACCCAGTACTTC.

The chain is built from TRBV2 and TRBJ2-5, with TRBD2 matching over 8 bases. V dropped 3 bases and J dropped 5; count of bases not matched to a gene: 5. This CDR3 has 14 amino acids. Germline CDR1 is SNHLY and CDR2 is FYNNEI. The CDR3 loop is CASSEGTRSETQYF. The DNA of the CDR3 is TGTGCCAGCAGTGAGGGGACTAGAAGCGAGACCCAGTACTTC.

The rearrangement uses TRBV6-5 and TRBJ1-5, with TRBD1 identical over 8 bases. Germline assignment: CDR1 MNHEY and CDR2 SVGAGI. The CDR3 runs 13 residues. The V gene end was trimmed by 5 bases and the J gene end by 8 bases; junction bases not matched to a gene: 5. The CDR3 region has the DNA TGTGCCAGCAGTACCACGGACAGGGAGCCCCAGCATTTT. Its protein product is CASSTTDREPQHF.

The rearrangement uses TRBV10-2 and TRBJ1-5; a possible D gene is TRBD1 (6 bases). In germline, CDR1 is WSHSY, CDR2 SAAADI. The CDR3 consists of 16 residues. Trimming took off 2 bases at V and 0 bases at J, with 11 bases between the two ends. This CDR3 is CASSEAGENSNQPQHF. The CDR3, as DNA: TGCGCCAGCAGTGAGGCAGGGGAGAATAGCAATCAGCCCCAGCATTTT.

The chain uses TRBV2 and TRBJ2-3, with 12 bases identical to TRBD1. CDR3 size: 15 residues. V lost 6 bases, J lost 4 bases, and 5 bases stayed unmatched. CDR1 is SNHLY and CDR2 is FYNNEI in the germline V gene. Here the CDR3 reads CASSGTGGYADTQYF. The CDR3 DNA is TGTGCCAGCAGCGGGACAGGGGGCTATGCAGATACGCAGTATTTT. Combining the CDR3 with reference TRBV2 and TRBJ2-3 gives the whole variable domain EPEVTQTPSHQVTQMGQEVILRCVPISNHLYFYWYRQILGQKVEFLVSFYNNEISEKSEIFDDQFSVERPDGSNFTLKIRSTKLEDSAMYFCASSGTGGYADTQYFGPGTRLTVL.

DNA of the CDR3: TGTGCCAGCACCCAGTCGTTTATTGATGGCTACACCTTC. The encoded protein is CASTQSFIDGYTF. This chain joins TRBV9 and TRBJ1-2; unclear D gene. Trimming took 6 bases from V and 6 from J, leaving 15 bases between them. The CDR3 has 13 residues. Per the germline V gene, CDR1 is SGDLS and CDR2 is YYNGEE. Based on the CDR3 plus reference TRBV9 and TRBJ1-2, the full variable domain is DSGVTQTPKHLITATGQRVTLRCSPRSGDLSVYWYQQSLDQGLQFLIQYYNGEERAKGNILERFSAQQFPDLHSELNLSSLELGDSALYFCASTQSFIDGYTFGSGTRLTVV.

CDR3 bases: TGTGCCAGCAGCAACACAGGGGTGGGTACTGAAGCTTTCTTT. It codes for CASSNTGVGTEAFF. The chain combines TRBV9 with TRBJ1-1; 7 nucleotides match TRBD1. J lost 5 bases, V lost 4 bases, and 8 bases had no gene match. The CDR3 has 14 residues. The germline V gene encodes CDR1 SGDLS and CDR2 YYNGEE. The full variable domain, rest sourced from reference TRBV9 and TRBJ1-1, is DSGVTQTPKHLITATGQRVTLRCSPRSGDLSVYWYQQSLDQGLQFLIQYYNGEERAKGNILERFSAQQFPDLHSELNLSSLELGDSALYFCASSNTGVGTEAFFGQGTRLTVV.

The CDR3 region is CASSLGDIYEQYF. The CDR3 DNA reads TGTGCCAGCAGCCTGGGGGACATCTACGAGCAGTACTTC. The V call is TRBV11-1, the J call TRBJ2-7; possibly TRBD1 for D (6 bases). Germline V CDR1 and CDR2: SGHAT, FQDESV (reference sequence). The CDR3 runs to 13 residues. Trimming pared 5 bases from V and 3 bases from J, leaving 11 bases between.

The gene calls are TRBV13 and TRBJ2-3, with 8 nucleotides matching TRBD2. Germline V gene sequence: CDR1 PRHDT, CDR2 FYEKMQ (reference sequence). Germline trimming cut 7 bases from V and 7 bases from J; bases unmatched to any gene: 13. CDR3 length: 15 amino acids. The CDR3 region is CASTPPTGGANTQYF. CDR3 sequence (DNA): TGTGCCAGCACCCCCCCCACGGGGGGGGCCAATACGCAGTATTTT.

This clone has a handful of counts. The rearrangement uses TRBV30 and TRBJ1-1, with D tentatively TRBD1 (6 bases). This CDR3 is built from 15 residues. Germline assignment: CDR1 GTSNPN and CDR2 SVGIG (reference sequence). The chain's CDR3 is CAFSKGGGVITEAFF. The DNA for the CDR3 is TGTGCGTTCTCCAAAGGGGGGGGAGTAATTACTGAAGCTTTCTTT.

The V call is TRBV6-1, the J call TRBJ2-7, with 10 nucleotides matching TRBD2. V shed 4 bases and J 6 bases; nucleotides not matched to a gene: 6. Germline V gene data show CDR1 as MNHNS and CDR2 as SASEGT. The CDR3 runs to 14 residues. CDR3 sequence reads: CASSAGLAEREQYF. CDR3 nucleotide sequence: TGTGCCAGCAGTGCCGGACTAGCGGAGCGCGAGCAGTACTTC.

This clone was counted once. V usage is TRBV4-3 and J usage is TRBJ1-2; 7 nucleotides line up with TRBD1. V lost 0 bases and J lost 0; bases outside the gene matches: 10. The CDR3 covers 18 residues. CDR1 is LGHNA, CDR2 YSLEER, per germline. Here the CDR3 DNA reads TGCGCCAGCAGCCAAGATTCCCCCGGGACAGATGCTAACTATGGCTACACCTTC. Its protein product is CASSQDSPGTDANYGYTF.